Listed below are T cell receptor beta chains from one sample, sequenced in a study of T cell responses to AZD1222 COVID-19 vaccine. TCRdb keeps only in-frame clones here, not all; method: immunoSEQ multiplex PCR. The sample lists roughly 120,000 clones; more than 75% were seen once. Sequences were derived from peripheral blood, sampled on day 0 of AZD1222 vaccination. These receptors all come from an adult in good health. CDR3s include the opening cysteine and the closing phenylalanine or tryptophan. D genes are given only for firm matches. Clone size appears in some rows only: once, few, many, or a class for an expanded clone.

15	-	-	TRBV9	TRBJ2-7	TGTGCCAGCAGCCGCCAGGGGCAGCCCCTCTACGAGCAGTACTTC	CASSRQGQPLYEQYF
13	-	-	TRBV7-3	TRBJ2-5	TGTGCCAACGGGCCGGCCGCCAAAGAGACCCAGTACTTC	CANGPAAKETQYF
16	-	-	TRBV23-1	TRBJ1-5	TGCGCCAGCAGTCGGGCCTCGCCCCGGCCCAATCAGCCCCAGCATTTT	CASSRASPRPNQPQHF
15	-	TRBD2	TRBV11-3	TRBJ2-1	TGTGCCAGCAGCTTAGATGCGGGAGGATACAATGAGCAGTTCTTC	CASSLDAGGYNEQFF
16	-	-	TRBV11-2	TRBJ2-7	TGTGCCAGCAGCCCCCCGCCCCCCGGGAGAGCCTACGAGCAGTACTTC	CASSPPPPGRAYEQYF
13	-	-	TRBV7-9	TRBJ1-1	TGTGCCAGCAGCTTAGGGTTGGGCCACAAAGCTTTCTTT	CASSLGLGHKAFF
12	few	-	TRBV12-3/TRBV12-4	TRBJ1-2	TGTGCCAGCAGTGACGACAGGCGAGGCTACACCTTC	CASSDDRRGYTF
15	once	TRBD1	TRBV7-3	TRBJ1-6	TGTGCCAGCAGCCTCTCGGGACAGGGAAATTCACCCCTCCACTTT	CASSLSGQGNSPLHF
15	-	-	TRBV6-5	TRBJ1-4	TGTGCCAGCAGTTACAAAGGGGTAACTAATGAAAAACTGTTTTTT	CASSYKGVTNEKLFF
13	once	-	TRBV4-2	TRBJ2-1	TGTGCCAGCAGCCAAACAGTATTAGCGGATGCGTTCTTC	CASSQTVLADAFF